One sample yielded the 9 T cell receptor beta chains listed below, sequenced in a study of cytomegalovirus exposure and HLA in healthy donors (dated by TCRdb to about 2017). Library prep was done by the immunoSEQ multiplex PCR assay. The multiplex PCR relied on a mix of 60 forward primers for TCR Vbeta segments and 13 reverse primers for TCR Jbeta segments. As stored in TCRdb, this immuneACCESS dataset retains in-frame rearrangements with V and J assigned. A fraction of the clones does not appear; measured against another copy, unresolved V genes explain less than half of the discrepancy, and the remainder lacks a known reason. This sample comprises approximately 160,000 clones, 80% of them detected only once. The ten most abundant clones make up 1% of the sample. Sequencing was carried out using PBMCs. Receptors were obtained from a woman aged 50 to 60 in good health and CMV-seropositive.

DNA for the CDR3: TGTGCCAGCAGTTACAGGAGGACCTACGAGCAGTACTTC. It translates to CASSYRRTYEQYF. The chain carries TRBV6-5 and TRBJ2-7, with D perhaps matching TRBD2 (5 bases). The V end lost 2 bases, the J end lost 2 bases, and 7 bases lay between the germline ends. The CDR3 extends over 13 amino acids. Per the germline V gene, CDR1 is MNHEY and CDR2 is SVGAGI.

The gene calls are TRBV4-1 and TRBJ2-3, with D possibly being TRBD2 (6 bases). The CDR3 has 15 residues. Germline CDR1 is MGHRA and CDR2 is YSYEKL. Trimming took 0 bases from V and 0 from J, leaving 7 bases between them. The CDR3 coding sequence is TGCGCCAGCAGCCAAGAACTAGCTAGCACAGATACGCAGTATTTT. This sequence encodes CASSQELASTDTQYF.

The V call is TRBV19, the J call TRBJ1-4; D uncertain. The ends were cut back, 4 bases at V and 1 base at J, with 10 bases in the middle. The germline gives CDR1 LNHDA, CDR2 SQIVND (reference sequence). This CDR3 contains 15 residues. The CDR3 sequence: CASSNLAGTNEKLFF. CDR3 DNA sequence: TGTGCCAGTAGTAATTTGGCAGGAACTAATGAAAAACTGTTTTTT.

The chain carries TRBV6-5 and TRBJ2-7; 9 nucleotides agree with TRBD1. The germline gives CDR1 MNHEY, CDR2 SVGAGI. This CDR3 has 14 amino acids. J lost 3 bases, V lost 5 bases, and 5 bases had no gene match. The CDR3 protein is CASSRQGVLYEQYF. Written as DNA, the CDR3 is TGTGCCAGCAGTAGACAGGGGGTCCTCTACGAGCAGTACTTC.

The J gene is TRBJ1-2, the V gene TRBV30, with TRBD1 identical over 8 bases. V was pared by 4 bases and J by 4 bases, with 5 bases of the junction left unmatched. The CDR3 runs to 13 residues. In germline, CDR1 is GTSNPN, CDR2 SVGIG (reference sequence). The CDR3 is CAWTGTGIYGYTF. The CDR3 bases are TGTGCCTGGACCGGGACAGGCATCTATGGCTACACCTTC.

The chain uses TRBV7-9 and TRBJ1-1; D gene unclear. Germline CDR1 is SEHNR and CDR2 is FQNEAQ (reference sequence). This CDR3 region has 14 residues. Trimming cost V 6 bases and J 2 bases, with 13 bases left between them. The CDR3 region is CASSPGSSNTEAFF. CDR3 sequence (DNA): TGTGCCAGCAGTCCGGGATCCAGTAACACTGAAGCTTTCTTT.

This sequence joins TRBV6-1 and TRBJ2-7; TRBD1 aligns across 7 bases. This CDR3 is 15 amino acids long. In germline, CDR1 is MNHNS, CDR2 SASEGT. Unmatched junction bases numbered 12, after V lost 4 bases and J lost 6 bases. The CDR3 reads CASSVRQGENVEQYF. In nucleotides, the CDR3 is TGTGCCAGCAGTGTCCGACAGGGAGAAAACGTCGAGCAGTACTTC.

This clone was found a few times. V and J are TRBV9 and TRBJ2-7; 9 nucleotides align to TRBD1. This CDR3 region has 14 residues. Germline V gene sequence: CDR1 SGDLS, CDR2 YYNGEE. Losses at the gene ends were 3 bases for V and 0 bases for J; bases not matched to a gene: 1. CDR3 sequence reads: CASSGQGVSYEQYF. The CDR3, as DNA: TGTGCCAGCAGCGGACAGGGGGTCTCCTACGAGCAGTACTTC.

This clone was counted once. This sequence joins TRBV4-2 and TRBJ2-1; 7 bases align to TRBD2. Germline CDR1 LGHNA, CDR2 YNFKEQ. The CDR3 loop spans 17 amino acids. The junction had 15 bases not matched to a gene; V was cut back by 1 base and J by 9 bases. CDR3 nucleotide sequence: TGTGCCAGCAGCCAAGCCCCCGGGGCAGCGGGGAGTGGTGAGCAGTTCTTC. Translating gives CASSQAPGAAGSGEQFF.